One and the same sample provided the 32 T cell receptor beta chains below, sequenced in a study of blood T cells in healthy people across ages. A second roughly 7 to 11 cycle PCR used barcoded and J-beta primers. TCRdb ran MiXCR on the 5' RACE reads and lists one entry per CDR3 protein. The repertoire consists of about 1.6 million distinct CDR3 sequences, with approximately 32% occurring once and the leading ten covering about 11%. Sequenced: blood. Receptors were obtained from a woman aged 25-40 years in good health.

This clonotype showed up just a few times. The chain carries TRBV6-1 and TRBJ2-7, with D maybe TRBD2 (6 bases). V lost 7 bases and J 0 bases, leaving 10 bases between the germline ends. The CDR3 contains 13 residues. The germline CDR1 and CDR2 sequences are MNHNS and SASEGT. The CDR3 region is CASTGTFSYEQYF. For the CDR3, the DNA is TGTGCCAGCACTGGGACTTTCTCCTACGAGCAGTACTTC.

The chain carries TRBV4-1 and TRBJ2-2; 9 nucleotides align to TRBD2. Losses at the gene ends were 4 bases for V and 5 bases for J; bases not matched to a gene: 8. Germline CDR1 reads MGHRA; CDR2 reads YSYEKL. The CDR3 contains 16 residues. The CDR3 DNA reads TGCGCCAGCAGCCCATCCCGGACTAGCGTGACCGGGGAGCTGTTTTTT. It codes for CASSPSRTSVTGELFF.

This clonotype was found many times. The genes are TRBV29-1 and TRBJ2-5, with TRBD2 as a possible D gene (5 bases). Germline assignment: CDR1 SQVTM and CDR2 ANQGSEA. The CDR3 extends over 11 amino acids. Trimming removed 7 bases from V and 4 bases from J, with 10 bases in between. CDR3 in amino acids: CSAGERETQYF. The CDR3 bases are TGCAGCGCCGGGGAGAGAGAGACCCAGTACTTC. The full variable domain, its missing parts supplied by reference TRBV29-1 and TRBJ2-5, is SAVISQKPSRDICQRGTSLTIQCQVDSQVTMMFWYRQQPGQSLTLIATANQGSEATYESGFVIDKFPISRPNLTFSTLTVSNMSPEDSSIYLCSAGERETQYFGPGTRLLVL.

This clonotype was counted a few times. The chain carries TRBV6-1 and TRBJ2-5, with 8 positions matching TRBD1. V was clipped by 3 bases and J by 5 bases; unmatched bases: 5. CDR3 length equals 14 residues. In germline, CDR1 is MNHNS, CDR2 SASEGT. CDR3 in DNA: TGTGCCAGCAGTGACCAGGGGGCATGGGAGACCCAGTACTTC. Translation gives CASSDQGAWETQYF.

The chain employs TRBV13 and TRBJ2-1; D ambiguous. The germline gives CDR1 PRHDT, CDR2 FYEKMQ (reference sequence). The CDR3 contains 13 residues. Trimming removed 1 base at V and 6 bases at J, with 7 bases between. DNA for the CDR3: TGTGCCAGCAGCTTAGCCAGTACCAATGAGCAGTTCTTC. It codes for CASSLASTNEQFF. Supplemented by reference TRBV13 and TRBJ2-1, the full variable domain reads AAGVIQSPRHLIKEKRETATLKCYPIPRHDTVYWYQQGPGQDPQFLISFYEKMQSDKGSIPDRFSAQQFSDYHSELNMSSLELGDSALYFCASSLASTNEQFFGPGTRLTVL.

This clonotype has just a few counts. One end of the junction does not line up with germline, which may come from a read error. The V gene is TRBV9, the J gene TRBJ2-5; D is perhaps TRBD1 (9 bases). The CDR3 consists of 15 residues. In germline, CDR1 is SGDLS, CDR2 YYNGEE. CDR3 residues: CANSVDREGQGTQYF. DNA of the CDR3: TGTGCCAACAGCGTAGATCGGGAGGGACAGGGCACCCAGTACTTC.

The V call is TRBV27, the J call TRBJ1-1; 8 bases agree with TRBD1. Trimming removed 8 bases from V and 4 bases from J; junction bases left unmatched: 9. Germline assignment: CDR1 MNHEY and CDR2 SMNVEV (reference sequence). The CDR3 contains 14 residues. The CDR3 here is CASQTGGSGTEAFF. The CDR3 DNA follows: TGTGCCAGCCAAACAGGGGGTAGTGGCACTGAAGCTTTCTTT.

The CDR3 loop is CASSVVDRDEQFF. The CDR3 DNA follows: TGTGCCAGCAGCGTAGTCGATCGGGATGAGCAGTTCTTC. The chain uses TRBV9 and TRBJ2-1; D gene ambiguous. The germline V gene has CDR1 SGDLS and CDR2 YYNGEE. The CDR3 runs to 13 residues. The germline V and J ends were trimmed by 0 bases and 8 bases, with 9 bases remaining between them. Full variable domain (outside the CDR3, taken from reference TRBV9 and TRBJ2-1): DSGVTQTPKHLITATGQRVTLRCSPRSGDLSVYWYQQSLDQGLQFLIQYYNGEERAKGNILERFSAQQFPDLHSELNLSSLELGDSALYFCASSVVDRDEQFFGPGTRLTVL.

J is TRBJ2-4 and V is TRBV11-2; D is uncertain. Germline CDR1 and CDR2: SGHAT and FQNNGV. V dropped 5 bases and J dropped 5 bases, with 13 bases sitting between them. This CDR3 has 14 residues. The CDR3 DNA reads as TGTGCCAGCAGCCGAGGATTGGGCCAAAACATTCAGTACTTC. Translated, it gives CASSRGLGQNIQYF.

The chain combines TRBV5-5 with TRBJ2-1; maybe TRBD2 (6 bases). CDR1 and CDR2 (germline): SGHKS, YYEKEE (reference sequence). V was trimmed by 1 base and J by 1 base, leaving 12 bases between them. CDR3 size: 16 residues. The CDR3 coding sequence is TGTGCCAGCAGCTTGAGGTGGGACTCGTCCTACAATGAGCAGTTCTTC. It specifies CASSLRWDSSYNEQFF.

A word on this clonotype: At one boundary the junction diverges from the germline segment, which might be a read error. The rearrangement joins TRBV4-2 to TRBJ2-5; D gene uncertain. Per the germline V gene, CDR1 is LGHNA and CDR2 is YNFKEQ. The CDR3 length is 14 residues. The CDR3 nucleotides read TGTGCCAGCAGCCAAGTGCAGCGAGAAGAGACCCAGTGCTTC. It yields the protein CASSQVQREETQCF.

Only a few counts were recorded for this clonotype. The V call is TRBV12-3 or TRBV12-4, the J call TRBJ2-1; weak D call: TRBD1 (5 bases). V was trimmed by 3 bases and J by 15 bases, leaving 15 bases between them. The CDR3 is 12 amino acids. The CDR3 region has the DNA TGTGCCAGCAGTTTTGGGCCCAAGGGGCTGTTCTTC. Protein product: CASSFGPKGLFF.

The chain has TRBV5-1 and TRBJ2-5; no firm D call. Trimming took off 2 bases at V and 5 bases at J, with 13 bases between the two ends. This CDR3 is 14 amino acids long. Germline assignment: CDR1 SGHRS and CDR2 YFSETQ. CDR3 amino acids: CASSLSTRVETQYF. DNA of the CDR3: TGCGCCAGCAGCTTAAGCACACGGGTCGAGACCCAGTACTTC.

This chain joins TRBV10-3 and TRBJ2-1, with TRBD1 matching 10 bases. The V gene end was trimmed by 0 bases and the J gene end by 0 bases; junction bases not matched to a gene: 8. Germline values: CDR1 ENHRY, CDR2 SYGVKD. The CDR3 is 19 amino acids. The CDR3: CAISESGGTGVASYNEQFF. The CDR3 DNA follows: TGTGCCATCAGTGAGTCTGGGGGGACAGGGGTTGCCTCCTACAATGAGCAGTTCTTC.

The genes are TRBV3-1 and TRBJ1-1; D is undetermined. Looked up from germline, CDR1 is LGHDT and CDR2 is YNNKEL (reference sequence). V was pared by 4 bases and J by 6 bases, with 15 bases between. There are 14 residues in the CDR3. The CDR3 loop reads CASSPTQHGAEAFF. CDR3 bases: TGTGCCAGCAGCCCCACCCAACACGGGGCTGAAGCTTTCTTT.

The rearrangement joins TRBV5-1 to TRBJ2-7; 7 bases agree with TRBD1. CDR1 SGHRS and CDR2 YFSETQ come from the germline V gene. J was trimmed by 2 bases and V by 6 bases; bases with no gene match: 8. There are 14 residues in the CDR3. Written as DNA, the CDR3 is TGCGCCAGCAAGGTCCGAACAGGGGCCTACGAGCAGTACTTC. Translated, it gives CASKVRTGAYEQYF.

J is TRBJ1-2 and V is TRBV20-1; 10 bases fit TRBD1. V dropped 5 bases and J dropped 5; count of bases not matched to a gene: 11. The CDR3 covers 15 residues. Per the germline V gene, CDR1 is DFQATT and CDR2 is SNEGSKA (reference sequence). CDR3 in amino acids: CSAHSPGQGNYGYTF. Written as DNA, the CDR3 is TGCAGTGCTCACTCCCCGGGACAGGGGAATTATGGCTACACCTTC.

This clonotype has only a few counts. V gene TRBV6-2 or TRBV6-3 combines with J gene TRBJ2-1; TRBD1 matches 7 bases. J was trimmed by 8 bases and V by 5 bases; bases with no gene match: 3. The CDR3 loop spans 12 amino acids. In germline, CDR1 is MNHEY, CDR2 SVGEGT. The CDR3 is CASSLQGDEQFF. In DNA, the CDR3 is TGTGCCAGCAGTCTTCAGGGGGATGAGCAGTTCTTC.

This clonotype showed up many times. The chain couples TRBV20-1 to TRBJ2-1; 9 positions agree with TRBD2. The germline gives CDR1 DFQATT, CDR2 SNEGSKA (reference sequence). V trimming: 1 base; J trimming: 0 bases; junction bases outside the gene matches: 1. The CDR3 sequence is 15 residues long. The CDR3 region is CSARGSGSSYNEQFF. CDR3 bases: TGCAGTGCTAGAGGTAGCGGGAGCTCCTACAATGAGCAGTTCTTC.

This clonotype was recorded a few times. This CDR3 is CSARPGELSSGNTIYF. The CDR3 DNA reads TGCAGTGCTAGACCAGGGGAGTTAAGCTCTGGAAACACCATATATTTT. V usage is TRBV20-1 and J usage is TRBJ1-3; tentatively, D is TRBD1 (6 bases). This CDR3 contains 16 residues. V was trimmed by 2 bases and J by 0 bases, leaving 14 bases between them. The germline V gene has CDR1 DFQATT and CDR2 SNEGSKA (reference sequence).

This chain joins TRBV3-1 and TRBJ2-3; D is perhaps TRBD2 (6 bases). Germline V gene data show CDR1 as LGHDT and CDR2 as YNNKEL (reference sequence). V was trimmed by 1 base and J by 5 bases, leaving 16 bases between them. The CDR3 is made up of 16 amino acids. The CDR3 nucleotides are TGTGCCAGCAGCCAAGTGAGGGGACTCCTTCAAGATACGCAGTATTTT. It yields the protein CASSQVRGLLQDTQYF.

The gene calls are TRBV5-4 and TRBJ2-1, with 11 positions matching TRBD2. The CDR3 has 18 residues. V shed 0 bases, J shed 6 bases, and the junction held 11 bases outside the gene matches. CDR1 and CDR2 from the germline V gene are SGHNT and YYREEE (reference sequence). In DNA, the CDR3 is TGTGCCAGCAGCTTGGCCCAAGCTAGCGGGGGGACAGGCAATGAGCAGTTCTTC. Translation gives CASSLAQASGGTGNEQFF.

The table lists this clonotype with many counts. V gene TRBV18 combines with J gene TRBJ1-1; 8 bases map to TRBD1. V lost 8 bases, J lost 1 base, and 6 bases stayed unmatched. CDR1 KGHSH and CDR2 LQKENI come from the germline V gene. The CDR3 length is 14 residues. CDR3 bases: TGTGCCAGCAGCCCCGGACAGGGGAACACTGAAGCTTTCTTT. It translates to CASSPGQGNTEAFF.

On this clonotype: At one end, the junction sequence differs from germline, possibly due to a read error. This rearrangement joins TRBV7-8 to TRBJ1-2; the D is unclear. The CDR3 runs to 14 residues. CDR1 is SGHVS and CDR2 is FQNEAQ in the germline V gene. In nucleotides, the CDR3 is TGTACCAGCAGTCTCGGAGGGAATAACTATGGCTACACCTTC. As protein: CTSSLGGNNYGYTF.

V is TRBV12-3 or TRBV12-4 and J is TRBJ1-2, with D unresolved. This CDR3 spans 13 amino acids. The V and J ends lost 7 bases and 3 bases respectively, with 12 bases between them. The CDR3 spells CASTNLEDYGYTF. In nucleotides, the CDR3 is TGTGCCAGCACCAACTTGGAGGACTATGGCTACACCTTC.

This clonotype occurred a few times. The chain links TRBV6-1 to TRBJ1-5, with no clear D. This CDR3 region has 16 residues. Deletions cut 2 bases from V and 0 bases from J, with 11 bases between. Germline CDR1 reads MNHNS; CDR2 reads SASEGT. CDR3 in DNA: TGTGCCAGCAGTGAATTCTGGCAGAATAGCAATCAGCCCCAGCATTTT. Translated, it gives CASSEFWQNSNQPQHF.

This clonotype was found a few times. This sequence joins TRBV7-2 and TRBJ2-5, with 8 bases fitting TRBD2. The J segment lost 4 bases and the V segment lost 5 bases, leaving 9 bases of the junction unmatched. This CDR3 is built from 15 residues. CDR1 is SGHTA, CDR2 FQGNSA, per germline. CDR3 in amino acids: CASSPIRTSRETQYF. In nucleotides, the CDR3 is TGTGCCAGCAGCCCCATCCGGACTAGCAGAGAGACCCAGTACTTC.

A few counts support this clonotype. The CDR3 spells CSADAGSRNEQFF. The CDR3, as DNA: TGCAGTGCTGACGCGGGGTCTCGGAATGAGCAGTTCTTC. The chain employs TRBV20-1 and TRBJ2-1; D perhaps matches TRBD2 (6 bases). Trimming pared 5 bases from V and 7 bases from J, leaving 15 bases between. The CDR3 is 13 amino acids. Germline V gene lookup returns CDR1 DFQATT and CDR2 SNEGSKA (reference sequence).

The V gene is TRBV7-9, the J gene TRBJ2-3; 9 bases are shared with TRBD2. The CDR3 has 16 amino acids. Germline trimming cut 4 bases from V and 1 base from J; bases unmatched to any gene: 6. CDR1 and CDR2 (germline): SEHNR, FQNEAQ (reference sequence). The CDR3 sequence: CASSSRTSVGTDTQYF. The CDR3 bases are TGTGCCAGCAGCTCCCGGACTAGCGTCGGCACAGATACGCAGTATTTT.

The gene calls are TRBV12-3 or TRBV12-4 and TRBJ2-7; D not resolved. The CDR3 contains 14 residues. The V end was cut by 5 bases, the J end by 6 bases, with 17 bases between. For the CDR3, the DNA is TGTGCCAGCAGTCTACTCTCGTCCATGGGCGAGCAGTACTTC. Residues: CASSLLSSMGEQYF.

The chain employs TRBV10-1 and TRBJ2-3; D perhaps matches TRBD2 (6 bases). CDR1 is WNHNN, CDR2 SYGVQD, per germline (reference sequence). The length of the CDR3 is 14 residues. V gave up 6 bases and J gave up 2 bases, with 12 bases separating them. CDR3 sequence: CASSAGSATDTQYF. DNA of the CDR3: TGCGCCAGCAGCGCCGGGAGCGCCACAGATACGCAGTATTTT.

The chain has TRBV9 and TRBJ1-4; tentative D call: TRBD1 (6 bases). CDR3 length: 13 residues. With 7 bases removed from V and 9 bases from J, the gap between germline ends came to 16 bases. The germline V gene encodes CDR1 SGDLS and CDR2 YYNGEE. The CDR3 sequence is CASSLDGQQKLFF. The CDR3 DNA reads as TGTGCCAGCTCACTTGACGGACAGCAAAAACTGTTTTTT.